This TCR beta chain originates from a study of blood T cell repertoires in COVID-19. Sequenced by immunoSEQ multiplex PCR; TCRdb stores in-frame clones only, minus some. The table records over 80,000 clones, approximately 89% of them present only once. With 3 bases removed from V and 0 bases from J, the gap between germline ends came to 11 bases. CDR1 KGHSH and CDR2 LQKENI come from the germline V gene. CDR3 length: 15 residues. The chain joins TRBV18 to TRBJ1-1, with D possibly matching TRBD1 (6 bases). This clonotype originated in a human donor in a cohort sampled during active COVID-19. The sample was peripheral blood. The CDR3 loop reads CASSPLGGVNTEAFF. CDR3 coding DNA: TGTGCCAGCTCACCCCTAGGGGGAGTGAACACTGAAGCTTTCTTT.